This T cell receptor (beta chain) was identified in a study of cytomegalovirus exposure and HLA in healthy donors. The donors were part of the approximately 120-subject validation cohort, which stood apart from the roughly 700-subject first cohort. The length of the CDR3 is 16 residues. The V end was cut by 0 bases, the J end by 0 bases, with 9 bases between. Germline V CDR1 and CDR2: SGHRS, YFSETQ. TCRdb keeps only in-frame clones here, not all; method: immunoSEQ multiplex PCR. The sample includes approximately 270,000 clones, around 87% of them seen just once. The J gene is TRBJ1-4, the V gene TRBV5-1; D gene ambiguous. The sequenced sample was PBMCs. This sequence was found in a woman aged 18 to 35 in good health and CMV-seronegative. The CDR3 reads CASSLAGGATNEKLFF. CDR3 in DNA: TGCGCCAGCAGCTTGGCCGGTGGAGCAACTAATGAAAAACTGTTTTTT.